These 25 T cell receptor beta chains share one sample of origin, sequenced in a study of blood T cell repertoires in COVID-19. Profiled with immunoSEQ multiplex PCR; TCRdb holds only in-frame clones, not every one. The sample lists 110,000 to 150,000 clones; over 70% were seen once. The sequenced material came from peripheral blood. The receptors were gathered from a man in his forties or fifties with active or convalescent COVID-19.

The rearrangement uses TRBV3-1 (or the pseudogene TRBV3-2) and TRBJ1-5, with D possibly matching TRBD1 (6 bases). Trimming removed 0 bases at V and 6 bases at J, with 9 bases between. CDR3 length: 14 amino acids. Germline V gene sequence: CDR1 LGHDT, CDR2 YNNKEL (reference sequence). This CDR3 is CASSQDQGLQPQHF. The CDR3 coding sequence is TGTGCCAGCAGCCAAGATCAGGGGCTTCAGCCCCAGCATTTT.

A single count supports this clone. The V and J genes are TRBV9 and TRBJ1-2, with 10 bases matching TRBD1. The CDR3 is made up of 17 amino acids. Germline loops: CDR1 SGDLS, CDR2 YYNGEE. With 0 bases clipped from V and 4 bases from J, the junction kept 9 bases outside the gene matches. The DNA for the CDR3 is TGTGCCAGCAGCGTAGATGGGGGGACAGGGGACGTCTATGGCTACACCTTC. It is translated as CASSVDGGTGDVYGYTF. The full variable domain, its missing parts supplied by reference TRBV9 and TRBJ1-2, is DSGVTQTPKHLITATGQRVTLRCSPRSGDLSVYWYQQSLDQGLQFLIQYYNGEERAKGNILERFSAQQFPDLHSELNLSSLELGDSALYFCASSVDGGTGDVYGYTFGSGTRLTVV.

The chain couples TRBV28 to TRBJ2-5; D may be TRBD1 (6 bases). Trimming removed 4 bases from V and 1 base from J, with 16 bases in between. The CDR3 has 16 amino acids. Germline values: CDR1 MDHEN, CDR2 SYDVKM. The CDR3 reads CASSSRTVSGQETQYF. Written as DNA, the CDR3 is TGTGCCAGCAGTTCCCGGACAGTTTCAGGCCAAGAGACCCAGTACTTC.

The chain carries TRBV11-2 and TRBJ1-1, with TRBD1 as a possible D gene (5 bases). V was clipped by 6 bases and J by 1 base, with 9 bases between them. The length of the CDR3 is 13 residues. In germline, CDR1 is SGHAT, CDR2 FQNNGV. The CDR3 spells CASRWGPNTEAFF. For the CDR3, the DNA is TGTGCCAGCAGGTGGGGCCCGAACACTGAAGCTTTCTTT.

The chain uses TRBV3-1 (or the pseudogene TRBV3-2) and TRBJ2-7, with D perhaps TRBD1 (6 bases). CDR1 is LGHDT and CDR2 is YNNKEL in the germline V gene (reference sequence). CDR3 length: 16 residues. V lost 3 bases to trimming and J lost 0 bases, with 15 bases between them. CDR3 in DNA: TGTGCCAGCAGCCATCCTCGTAGGGACACCTCCTACGAGCAGTACTTC. As protein: CASSHPRRDTSYEQYF.

This clone was seen a handful of times. V and J are TRBV3-1 (or the pseudogene TRBV3-2) and TRBJ1-3, with D perhaps TRBD1 (6 bases). Trimming removed 1 base at V and 0 bases at J, with 7 bases between. There are 15 residues in the CDR3. Germline CDR1 LGHDT, CDR2 YNNKEL (reference sequence). The CDR3 sequence: CASSQGTASGNTIYF. CDR3 sequence (DNA): TGTGCCAGCAGCCAAGGGACAGCCTCTGGAAACACCATATATTTT.

The rearrangement uses TRBV6-6 and TRBJ2-5, with D tentatively TRBD1 (6 bases). Germline CDR1 reads MNHNY; CDR2 reads SVGAGI (reference sequence). Trimming took off 6 bases at V and 2 bases at J, with 10 bases between the two ends. The CDR3 has 13 residues. The CDR3 bases are TGTGCCAGCAGCCAACAGGGACAAGAGACCCAGTACTTC. Its translation: CASSQQGQETQYF.

The chain employs TRBV21-1 and TRBJ2-3; the D call TRBD2 from the table was never checked on the DNA. TRBV21-1 counts as a pseudogene. The CDR3 is 17 residues long. CDR3 amino acids: CASSKKGTSSGTDTQYF. In DNA, the CDR3 is TGTGCCAGCAGCAAAAAGGGGACTAGTTCGGGTACAGATACGCAGTATTTT.

About this clone: It is likely a read error, because the conserved phenylalanine at the end of the CDR3 is missing. It is unclear where the CDR3 begins or ends on the DNA, so no DNA is shown, and the CDR3 is as TCRdb lists it. The rearrangement joins TRBV18 to TRBJ2-6; TRBD1 is taken as the D call from the table, unchecked against the DNA. The germline V gene has CDR1 KGHSH and CDR2 LQKENI. The CDR3 region is 13 residues in length, termini included. CDR3 protein: CASSPPLYSRGSA.

The CDR3 is CASRAGGGAFNEQFF. In nucleotides, the CDR3 is TGTGCCAGCCGCGCCGGAGGGGGGGCTTTCAATGAGCAGTTCTTC. The chain joins TRBV9 to TRBJ2-1, with D perhaps matching TRBD2 (7 bases). Trimming took off 7 bases at V and 6 bases at J, with 20 bases between the two ends. CDR3 length: 15 residues. CDR1 is SGDLS, CDR2 YYNGEE, per germline. Full variable domain (rest looked up from reference TRBV9 and TRBJ2-1): DSGVTQTPKHLITATGQRVTLRCSPRSGDLSVYWYQQSLDQGLQFLIQYYNGEERAKGNILERFSAQQFPDLHSELNLSSLELGDSALYFCASRAGGGAFNEQFFGPGTRLTVL.

In DNA form, the CDR3 reads TGTGCCAGCAGTGAAGTGACAGCTTTCACCGGGGAGCTGTTTTTT. Its translation is CASSEVTAFTGELFF. The chain links TRBV6-1 to TRBJ2-2; D might be TRBD1 (5 bases). The CDR3 is made up of 15 amino acids. V shed 1 base and J shed 4 bases, with 10 bases lying between them. Germline lookup yields CDR1 MNHNS and CDR2 SASEGT.

The V gene is TRBV21-1, the J gene TRBJ1-4. TRBV21-1 is given as a pseudogene. The length of the CDR3 is 11 residues. The CDR3 loop reads CAQKGGKKLFF. CDR3 sequence (DNA): TGTGCCCAGAAGGGGGGGAAGAAACTGTTTTTT.

This sequence joins TRBV9 and TRBJ2-7, with a tentative D call TRBD2 (6 bases). CDR3 length equals 16 residues. V was pared by 9 bases and J by 2 bases, with 24 bases between. Germline values: CDR1 SGDLS, CDR2 YYNGEE. This CDR3 is CATTGGLGGSTYEQYF. In DNA, the CDR3 is TGTGCCACCACGGGTGGCTTGGGGGGATCTACCTACGAGCAGTACTTC.

The chain couples TRBV7-3 to TRBJ1-1; D ambiguous. V lost 3 bases to trimming and J lost 6 bases, with 11 bases between them. The CDR3 spans 13 residues. Germline V lookup: CDR1 SGHTA, CDR2 FQGTGA. CDR3 loop: CASSFRHGAEAFF. DNA for the CDR3: TGTGCCAGCAGCTTCCGACACGGGGCTGAAGCTTTCTTT.

CDR3 in amino acids: CAWSLGGSGANVLTF. CDR3 coding DNA: TGTGCCTGGAGTCTTGGGGGGTCTGGGGCCAACGTCCTGACTTTC. The V and J genes are TRBV30 and TRBJ2-6; maybe TRBD2 (6 bases). V lost 2 bases to trimming and J lost 1 base, with 9 bases between them. CDR3 size: 15 residues. Germline V gives CDR1 GTSNPN, CDR2 SVGIG (reference sequence).

The chain couples TRBV7-9 to TRBJ2-3; TRBD2 is a possible D gene (6 bases). Germline V lookup: CDR1 SEHNR, CDR2 FQNEAQ (reference sequence). With 0 bases removed from V and 2 bases from J, the gap between germline ends came to 12 bases. CDR3 length: 16 residues. The CDR3 DNA reads TGTGCCAGCAGCTTAGCCCAACTAGCCGTCACAGATACGCAGTATTTT. It encodes CASSLAQLAVTDTQYF.

The chain joins TRBV5-6 to TRBJ2-3, with 10 bases aligning to TRBD2. The germline gives CDR1 SGHDT, CDR2 YYEEEE. Trimming removed 1 base from V and 4 bases from J; junction bases left unmatched: 3. The CDR3 spans 15 residues. The CDR3 sequence: CASSLLLAGADTQYF. The CDR3 nucleotides are TGTGCCAGCAGCTTGCTCCTAGCGGGAGCAGATACGCAGTATTTT.

This clone was seen only a few times. V and J are TRBV29-1 and TRBJ2-1, with 13 positions matching TRBD2. V shed 7 bases, J shed 2 bases, and the junction held 8 bases outside the gene matches. CDR1 and CDR2 (germline): SQVTM, ANQGSEA. The CDR3 is made up of 16 amino acids. CDR3 residues: CSATTGLAGAYNEQFF. The DNA for the CDR3 is TGCAGCGCCACAACCGGACTAGCGGGAGCCTACAATGAGCAGTTCTTC.

This clone came up a few times. The gene calls are TRBV24-1 and TRBJ1-5; unclear D gene. Germline CDR1 reads KGHDR; CDR2 reads SFDVKD. V dropped 7 bases and J dropped 0 bases, with 12 bases sitting between them. The length of the CDR3 is 15 residues. The chain's CDR3 is CATSTDGVSNQPQHF. DNA of the CDR3: TGTGCCACCAGCACAGACGGGGTTAGCAATCAGCCCCAGCATTTT.

The chain is built from TRBV19 and TRBJ2-7; no definite D call. Looked up from germline, CDR1 is LNHDA and CDR2 is SQIVND (reference sequence). V was clipped by 3 bases and J by 3 bases, with 9 bases between them. The length of the CDR3 is 13 residues. The CDR3 spells CASSIEQNYEQYF. Here the CDR3 DNA reads TGTGCCAGTAGTATCGAACAGAACTACGAGCAGTACTTC.

This chain connects TRBV12-5 to TRBJ2-1, with 9 bases lining up with TRBD2. V lost 0 bases and J lost 9; bases outside the gene matches: 9. The CDR3 totals 16 residues. Germline CDR1 LGHNT, CDR2 FRNRAP. The CDR3 loop is CASGLVEREARGEQFF. The CDR3 nucleotides are TGTGCTAGTGGTTTGGTAGAGCGGGAGGCCAGGGGTGAGCAGTTCTTC.

The J gene is TRBJ1-5, the V gene TRBV9, with TRBD1 matching over 8 bases. Germline-derived CDR1 and CDR2 are SGDLS and YYNGEE. CDR3 length: 16 amino acids. The junction had 9 bases not matched to a gene; V was cut back by 0 bases and J by 7 bases. CDR3 sequence: CASSVGSGGFRQPQHF. The CDR3 DNA reads as TGTGCCAGCAGCGTAGGATCAGGGGGCTTTAGGCAGCCCCAGCATTTT.

The V call is TRBV9, the J call TRBJ2-1; 7 bases align to TRBD2. This CDR3 has 15 residues. Trimming removed 0 bases from V and 6 bases from J; junction bases left unmatched: 6. Germline loops: CDR1 SGDLS, CDR2 YYNGEE. The CDR3 protein is CASSVGSGNGNEQFF. CDR3 coding DNA: TGTGCCAGCAGCGTAGGGAGCGGGAATGGCAATGAGCAGTTCTTC.

This clone occurred a few times. The rearrangement joins TRBV9 to TRBJ2-1; 10 nucleotides agree with TRBD2. This CDR3 region has 15 residues. V dropped 0 bases and J dropped 8; count of bases not matched to a gene: 5. Germline-derived CDR1 and CDR2 are SGDLS and YYNGEE. CDR3 region: CASSVATAGGYEQFF. The CDR3 DNA is TGTGCCAGCAGCGTAGCTACAGCGGGAGGGTATGAGCAGTTCTTC.

The J gene is TRBJ2-1, the V gene TRBV6-6, with 9 bases matching TRBD2. The CDR3 is made up of 16 amino acids. The germline gives CDR1 MNHNY, CDR2 SVGAGI (reference sequence). V lost 2 bases and J lost 1; bases outside the gene matches: 3. CDR3 region: CASSYRREGSYNEQFF. CDR3 bases: TGTGCCAGCAGTTACAGGCGGGAGGGTTCCTACAATGAGCAGTTCTTC.